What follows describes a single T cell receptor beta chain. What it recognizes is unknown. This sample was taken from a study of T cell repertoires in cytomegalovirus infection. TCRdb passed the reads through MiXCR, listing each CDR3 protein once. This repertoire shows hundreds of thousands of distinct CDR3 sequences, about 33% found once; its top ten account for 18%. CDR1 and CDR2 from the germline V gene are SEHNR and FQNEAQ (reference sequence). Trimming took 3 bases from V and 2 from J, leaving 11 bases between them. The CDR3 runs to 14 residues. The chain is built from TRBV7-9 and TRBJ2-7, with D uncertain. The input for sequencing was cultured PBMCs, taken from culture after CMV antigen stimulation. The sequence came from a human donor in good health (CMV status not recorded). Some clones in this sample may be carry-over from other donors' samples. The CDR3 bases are TGTGCCAGCAGCTTCGCTATGTCCCCCTACGAGCAGTACTTC. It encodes CASSFAMSPYEQYF.